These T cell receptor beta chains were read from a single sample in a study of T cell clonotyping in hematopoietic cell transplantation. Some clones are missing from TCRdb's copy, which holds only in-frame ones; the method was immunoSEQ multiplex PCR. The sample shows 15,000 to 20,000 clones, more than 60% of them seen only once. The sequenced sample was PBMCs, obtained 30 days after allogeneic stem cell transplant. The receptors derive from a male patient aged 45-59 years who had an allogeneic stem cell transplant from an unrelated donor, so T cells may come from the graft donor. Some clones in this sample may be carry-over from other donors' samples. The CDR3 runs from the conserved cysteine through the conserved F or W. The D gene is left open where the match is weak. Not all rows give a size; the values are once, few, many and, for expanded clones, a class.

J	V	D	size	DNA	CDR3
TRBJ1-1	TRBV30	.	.	TGTGCCTGCCAGTTGAGCGGAGACACTGAAGCTTTCTTT	CACQLSGDTEAFF
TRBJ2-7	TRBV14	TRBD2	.	TGTGCCAGCAGCCAAGATTTCTCGGGGGGACTAGCTCACGACGAGCAGTACTTC	CASSQDFSGGLAHDEQYF
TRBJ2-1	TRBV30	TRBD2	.	TGTGCCTGGCATACAGGTCTAGCGGGGTACAATGAGCAGTTCTTC	CAWHTGLAGYNEQFF
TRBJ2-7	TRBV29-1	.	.	TGCAGCGTTGGTTCCGGGGAACCCTACGAGCAGTACTTC	CSVGSGEPYEQYF
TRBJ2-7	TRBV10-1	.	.	TGCGCCAGCAGTGAGTCCTTTTACGAGCAGTACTTC	CASSESFYEQYF
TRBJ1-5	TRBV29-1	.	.	TGCAGCGTTGTAGTACAAAACAATCAGCCCCAGCATTTT	CSVVVQNNQPQHF
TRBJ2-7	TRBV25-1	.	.	TGTGCCAGCAGTGTGGAAGACTTTTACGAGCAGTACTTC	CASSVEDFYEQYF
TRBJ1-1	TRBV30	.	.	TGTGCCTGGAGGTGGGGGAACACTGAAGCTTTCTTT	CAWRWGNTEAFF
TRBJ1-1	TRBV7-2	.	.	TGTGCCAGCCGTCGAGAGGCGAACACTGAAGCTTTCTTT	CASRREANTEAFF
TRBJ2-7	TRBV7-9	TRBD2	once	TGTGCCAGCGGATCTAGCGGGCTCTACGAGCAGTACTTC	CASGSSGLYEQYF
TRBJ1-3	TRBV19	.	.	TGTGCCAGTAGTACCGTCGGGGGCGGTTCGGGAAACACCATATATTTT	CASSTVGGGSGNTIYF
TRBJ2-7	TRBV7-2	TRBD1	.	TGTGCCAGCAGCCCAAATCCCCAGACAGGGCGCGAGCAGTACTTC	CASSPNPQTGREQYF
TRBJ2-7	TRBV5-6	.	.	TGTGCCAGCAGCTTCTACAGATACTACGAGCAGTACTTC	CASSFYRYYEQYF
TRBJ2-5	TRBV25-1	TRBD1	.	TGTGCCAGCAGTGAAGACCGACAGGGCAGAGAGACCCAGTACTTC	CASSEDRQGRETQYF
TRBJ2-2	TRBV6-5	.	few	TGTGCCAGCATGGGCCGAAACACCGGGGAGCTGTTTTTT	CASMGRNTGELFF
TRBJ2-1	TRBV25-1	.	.	TGTGCCAGCAGTCTAATCGCGGGCCAGTCCTACAATGAGCAGTTCTTC	CASSLIAGQSYNEQFF
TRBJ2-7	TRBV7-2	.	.	TGTGCCAGCAACCTAGCCGTTAACAGGGGGAGGGTGTACTTC	CASNLAVNRGRVYF
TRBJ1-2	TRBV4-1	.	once	TGCGCCAGCAGCCCTGACCCCACGTGGGGCTACACCTTC	CASSPDPTWGYTF
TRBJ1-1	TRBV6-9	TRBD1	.	TGTGCCAGCAGTTCCACAGGGGCTGAAGCTTTCTTT	CASSSTGAEAFF
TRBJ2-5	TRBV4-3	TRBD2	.	TGCGCCAGCAGCCCCGGGACTAGCGGGGGCCCCACGATGGGGGAGACCCAGTACTTC	CASSPGTSGGPTMGETQYF
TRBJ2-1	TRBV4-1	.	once	TGCGCCAGCAGCCAAGATATATCGAGGGGGATGTCCTACAATGAGCAGTTCTTC	CASSQDISRGMSYNEQFF
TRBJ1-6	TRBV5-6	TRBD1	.	TGTGCCAGCAGCCGAGGACAGGGAGCGGAGTCACCCCTCCACTTT	CASSRGQGAESPLHF
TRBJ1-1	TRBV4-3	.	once	TGCGCCAGCAGCCAAGCAGGTAACACTGAAGCTTTCTTT	CASSQAGNTEAFF
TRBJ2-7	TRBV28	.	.	TGTGCCAGCTGGGGGGACTCAGGAGCGGGGCAGTACTTC	CASWGDSGAGQYF
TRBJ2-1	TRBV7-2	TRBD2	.	TGTGCCAGCAGTCTGGGACTAGTCAATGAGCAGTTCTTC	CASSLGLVNEQFF
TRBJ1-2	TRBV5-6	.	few	TGTGCCAGCAGCGTCGACAGGAGCATCTACGGCTACACCTTC	CASSVDRSIYGYTF
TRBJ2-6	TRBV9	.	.	TGTGCCAGGGGGACTTGGACAGATCCCTCTGGGGCCAACGTCCTGACTTTC	CARGTWTDPSGANVLTF
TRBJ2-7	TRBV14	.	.	TGTGCCAGCAGCCAAGGAGGCGAGCAGTACTTC	CASSQGGEQYF
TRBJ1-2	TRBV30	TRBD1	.	TGTGCCTGGAGTGGGACAGGGGGCCTTAACTATGGCTACACCTTC	CAWSGTGGLNYGYTF